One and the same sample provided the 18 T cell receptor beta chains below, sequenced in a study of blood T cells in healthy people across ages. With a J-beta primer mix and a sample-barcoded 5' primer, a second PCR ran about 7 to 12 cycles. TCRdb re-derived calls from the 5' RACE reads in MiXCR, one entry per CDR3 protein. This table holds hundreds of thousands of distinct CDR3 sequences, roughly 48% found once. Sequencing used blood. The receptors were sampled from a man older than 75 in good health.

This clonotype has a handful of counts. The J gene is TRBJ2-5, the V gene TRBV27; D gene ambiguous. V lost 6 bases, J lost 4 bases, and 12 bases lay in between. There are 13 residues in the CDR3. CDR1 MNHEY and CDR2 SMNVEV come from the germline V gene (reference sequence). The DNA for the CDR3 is TGTGCCAGCAGGAAGGCCGTCGGAGAGACCCAGTACTTC. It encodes CASRKAVGETQYF.

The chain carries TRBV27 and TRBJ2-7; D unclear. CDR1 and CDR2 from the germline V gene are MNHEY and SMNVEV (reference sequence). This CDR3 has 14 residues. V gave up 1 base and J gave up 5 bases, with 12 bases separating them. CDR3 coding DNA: TGTGCCAGCAGTTTATTAGGTCAGCTAAACGAGCAGTACTTC. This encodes CASSLLGQLNEQYF.

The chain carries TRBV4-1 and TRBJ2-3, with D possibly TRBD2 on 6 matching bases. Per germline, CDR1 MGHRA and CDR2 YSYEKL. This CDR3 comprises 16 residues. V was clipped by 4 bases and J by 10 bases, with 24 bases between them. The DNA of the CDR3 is TGCGCCAGCAGCCGTTTAGCCCGGGAGCCCTCAGGTGCGCAGTATTTT. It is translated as CASSRLAREPSGAQYF.

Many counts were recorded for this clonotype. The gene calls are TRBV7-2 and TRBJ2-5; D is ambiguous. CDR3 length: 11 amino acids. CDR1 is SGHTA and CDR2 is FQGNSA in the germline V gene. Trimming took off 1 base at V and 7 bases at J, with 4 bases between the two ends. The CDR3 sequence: CASSLEGTQYF. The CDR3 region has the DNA TGTGCCAGCAGCTTAGAAGGGACCCAGTACTTC. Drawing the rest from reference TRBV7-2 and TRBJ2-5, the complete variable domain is GAGVSQSPSNKVTEKGKDVELRCDPISGHTALYWYRQSLGQGLEFLIYFQGNSAPDKSGLPSDRFSAERTGGSVSTLTIQRTQQEDSAVYLCASSLEGTQYFGPGTRLLVL.

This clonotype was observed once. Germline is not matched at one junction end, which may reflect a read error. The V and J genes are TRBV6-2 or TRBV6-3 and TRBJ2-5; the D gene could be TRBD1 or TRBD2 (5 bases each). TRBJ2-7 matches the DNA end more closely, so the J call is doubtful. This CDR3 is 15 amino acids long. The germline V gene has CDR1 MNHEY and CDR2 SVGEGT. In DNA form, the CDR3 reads TGTACCAGCAGTTACCCGGAGAGGGACCCCTACGAGCAGTACTTC. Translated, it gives CTSSYPERDPYEQYF.

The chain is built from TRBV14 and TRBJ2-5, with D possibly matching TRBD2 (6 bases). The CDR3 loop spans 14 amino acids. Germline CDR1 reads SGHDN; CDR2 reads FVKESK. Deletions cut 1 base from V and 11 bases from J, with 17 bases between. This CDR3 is CASSQGWGEVEQYF. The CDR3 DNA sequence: TGTGCCAGCAGCCAAGGCTGGGGGGAAGTTGAGCAGTACTTC.

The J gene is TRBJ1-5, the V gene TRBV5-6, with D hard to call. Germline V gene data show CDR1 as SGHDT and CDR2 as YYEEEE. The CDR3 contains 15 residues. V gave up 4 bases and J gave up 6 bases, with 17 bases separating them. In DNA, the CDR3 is TGTGCCAGCAGCCGAGGGCCAGCCGGCGTTCAGCCCCAGCATTTT. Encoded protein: CASSRGPAGVQPQHF.

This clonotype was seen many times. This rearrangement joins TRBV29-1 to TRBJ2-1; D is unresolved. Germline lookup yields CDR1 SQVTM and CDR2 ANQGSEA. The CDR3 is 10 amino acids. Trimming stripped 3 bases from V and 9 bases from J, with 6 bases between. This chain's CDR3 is CSVDAAEQFF. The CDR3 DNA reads TGCAGCGTTGACGCGGCTGAGCAGTTCTTC.

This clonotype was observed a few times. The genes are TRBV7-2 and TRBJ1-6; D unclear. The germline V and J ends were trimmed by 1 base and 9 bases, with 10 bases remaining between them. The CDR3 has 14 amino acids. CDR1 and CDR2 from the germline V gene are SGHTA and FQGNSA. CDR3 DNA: TGTGCCAGCAGCTTAGTGCGTCTGGGTTCACCCCTCCACTTT. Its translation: CASSLVRLGSPLHF.

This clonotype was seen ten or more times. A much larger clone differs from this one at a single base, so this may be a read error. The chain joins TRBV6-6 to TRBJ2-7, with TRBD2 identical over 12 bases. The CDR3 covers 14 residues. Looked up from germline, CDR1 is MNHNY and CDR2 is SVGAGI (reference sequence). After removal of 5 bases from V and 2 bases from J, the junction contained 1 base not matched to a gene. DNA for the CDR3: TGTGCCAGCAGTGCTAGCGGGGGGGCCTACGAGCAGTACTTC. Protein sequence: CASSASGGAYEQYF.

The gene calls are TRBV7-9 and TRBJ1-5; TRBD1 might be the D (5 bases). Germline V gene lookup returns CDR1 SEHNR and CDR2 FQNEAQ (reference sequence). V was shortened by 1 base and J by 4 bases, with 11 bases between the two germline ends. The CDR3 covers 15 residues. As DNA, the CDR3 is TGTGCCAGCAGCTTAGGGGGGGACCGAAATCAGCCCCAGCATTTT. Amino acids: CASSLGGDRNQPQHF.

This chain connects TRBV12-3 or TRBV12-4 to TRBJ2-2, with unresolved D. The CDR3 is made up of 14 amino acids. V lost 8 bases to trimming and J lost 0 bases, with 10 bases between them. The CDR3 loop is CASYGRTNTGELFF. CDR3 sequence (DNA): TGTGCCAGCTATGGACGGACGAACACCGGGGAGCTGTTTTTT.

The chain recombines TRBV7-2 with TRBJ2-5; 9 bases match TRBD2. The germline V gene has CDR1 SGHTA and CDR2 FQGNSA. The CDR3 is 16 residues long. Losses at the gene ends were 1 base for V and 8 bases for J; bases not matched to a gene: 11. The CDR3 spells CASSLEASGTLGTQYF. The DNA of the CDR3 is TGTGCCAGCAGCTTAGAGGCTAGCGGGACCCTCGGAACCCAGTACTTC.

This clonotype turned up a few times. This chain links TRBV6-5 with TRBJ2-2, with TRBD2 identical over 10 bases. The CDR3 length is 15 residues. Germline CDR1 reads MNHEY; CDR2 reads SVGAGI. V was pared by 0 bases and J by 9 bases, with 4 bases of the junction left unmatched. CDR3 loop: CASSYSLAGVRELFF. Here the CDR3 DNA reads TGTGCCAGCAGTTACTCCCTAGCGGGAGTCCGGGAGCTGTTTTTT.

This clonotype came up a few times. CDR3 nucleotides: TGTGCCAGCCCCCGATCTAAAGTGGGGGGGCACTATGGCTACACCTTC. This gives the protein CASPRSKVGGHYGYTF. The chain joins TRBV25-1 to TRBJ1-2; D may be TRBD1 (6 bases). Trimming removed 8 bases at V and 3 bases at J, with 22 bases between. The CDR3 runs 16 residues. Germline V CDR1 and CDR2: MGHDK, SYGVNS.

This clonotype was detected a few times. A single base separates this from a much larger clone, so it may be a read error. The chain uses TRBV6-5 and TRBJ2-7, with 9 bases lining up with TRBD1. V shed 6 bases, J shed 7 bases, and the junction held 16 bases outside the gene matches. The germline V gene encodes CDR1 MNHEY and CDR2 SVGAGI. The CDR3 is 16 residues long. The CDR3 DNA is TGTGCCAGCAGCAACCCTCCCCGACAGGGGGGCAATGAGCAGTACTTC. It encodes CASSNPPRQGGNEQYF.

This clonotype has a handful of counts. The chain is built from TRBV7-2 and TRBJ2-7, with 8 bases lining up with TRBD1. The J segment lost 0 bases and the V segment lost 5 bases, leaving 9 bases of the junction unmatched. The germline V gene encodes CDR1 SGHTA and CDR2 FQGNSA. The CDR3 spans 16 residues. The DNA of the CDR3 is TGTGCCAGCAGCCCGAGCCTCGGGACAGGCTCCTACGAGCAGTACTTC. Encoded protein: CASSPSLGTGSYEQYF.

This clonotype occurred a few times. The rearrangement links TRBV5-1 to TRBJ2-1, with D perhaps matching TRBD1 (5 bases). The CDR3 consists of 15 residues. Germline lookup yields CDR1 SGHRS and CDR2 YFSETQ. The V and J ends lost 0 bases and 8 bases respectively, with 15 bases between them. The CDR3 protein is CASSLALGVGYEQFF. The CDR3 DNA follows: TGCGCCAGCAGCTTGGCCTTAGGGGTCGGCTATGAGCAGTTCTTC.